The T cell receptor beta chain under discussion was sequenced for a study of T cell clonotyping in hematopoietic cell transplantation. Whole-study findings and limits: At the given depth, recipient repertoires were over 95% de novo clonotypes.

Here immunoSEQ multiplex PCR was the method, and the copy in TCRdb shows in-frame clones only, minus some. The repertoire has more than 6,500 clones, about 39% of them found once; the top ten carry 19%. This clone was detected a few times. Its specificity is not known. The sequencing used peripheral blood mononuclear cells, collected 30 days after allogeneic stem cell transplant. This clonotype originated in a female patient aged 60 to 70 who had an allogeneic stem cell transplant, so the T cells may come from the graft donor. Some clones in this sample may be carry-over from other donors' samples.

In nucleotides, the CDR3 is TGTGCCAGTAGTATTGGATTAAACTCCTACGAGCAGTACTTC. Encoded protein: CASSIGLNSYEQYF. The chain joins TRBV19 to TRBJ2-5, with unresolved D. TRBJ2-7 explains the end of the DNA better; the J call may be wrong. The germline V gene has CDR1 LNHDA and CDR2 SQIVND (reference sequence). This CDR3 has 14 amino acids.